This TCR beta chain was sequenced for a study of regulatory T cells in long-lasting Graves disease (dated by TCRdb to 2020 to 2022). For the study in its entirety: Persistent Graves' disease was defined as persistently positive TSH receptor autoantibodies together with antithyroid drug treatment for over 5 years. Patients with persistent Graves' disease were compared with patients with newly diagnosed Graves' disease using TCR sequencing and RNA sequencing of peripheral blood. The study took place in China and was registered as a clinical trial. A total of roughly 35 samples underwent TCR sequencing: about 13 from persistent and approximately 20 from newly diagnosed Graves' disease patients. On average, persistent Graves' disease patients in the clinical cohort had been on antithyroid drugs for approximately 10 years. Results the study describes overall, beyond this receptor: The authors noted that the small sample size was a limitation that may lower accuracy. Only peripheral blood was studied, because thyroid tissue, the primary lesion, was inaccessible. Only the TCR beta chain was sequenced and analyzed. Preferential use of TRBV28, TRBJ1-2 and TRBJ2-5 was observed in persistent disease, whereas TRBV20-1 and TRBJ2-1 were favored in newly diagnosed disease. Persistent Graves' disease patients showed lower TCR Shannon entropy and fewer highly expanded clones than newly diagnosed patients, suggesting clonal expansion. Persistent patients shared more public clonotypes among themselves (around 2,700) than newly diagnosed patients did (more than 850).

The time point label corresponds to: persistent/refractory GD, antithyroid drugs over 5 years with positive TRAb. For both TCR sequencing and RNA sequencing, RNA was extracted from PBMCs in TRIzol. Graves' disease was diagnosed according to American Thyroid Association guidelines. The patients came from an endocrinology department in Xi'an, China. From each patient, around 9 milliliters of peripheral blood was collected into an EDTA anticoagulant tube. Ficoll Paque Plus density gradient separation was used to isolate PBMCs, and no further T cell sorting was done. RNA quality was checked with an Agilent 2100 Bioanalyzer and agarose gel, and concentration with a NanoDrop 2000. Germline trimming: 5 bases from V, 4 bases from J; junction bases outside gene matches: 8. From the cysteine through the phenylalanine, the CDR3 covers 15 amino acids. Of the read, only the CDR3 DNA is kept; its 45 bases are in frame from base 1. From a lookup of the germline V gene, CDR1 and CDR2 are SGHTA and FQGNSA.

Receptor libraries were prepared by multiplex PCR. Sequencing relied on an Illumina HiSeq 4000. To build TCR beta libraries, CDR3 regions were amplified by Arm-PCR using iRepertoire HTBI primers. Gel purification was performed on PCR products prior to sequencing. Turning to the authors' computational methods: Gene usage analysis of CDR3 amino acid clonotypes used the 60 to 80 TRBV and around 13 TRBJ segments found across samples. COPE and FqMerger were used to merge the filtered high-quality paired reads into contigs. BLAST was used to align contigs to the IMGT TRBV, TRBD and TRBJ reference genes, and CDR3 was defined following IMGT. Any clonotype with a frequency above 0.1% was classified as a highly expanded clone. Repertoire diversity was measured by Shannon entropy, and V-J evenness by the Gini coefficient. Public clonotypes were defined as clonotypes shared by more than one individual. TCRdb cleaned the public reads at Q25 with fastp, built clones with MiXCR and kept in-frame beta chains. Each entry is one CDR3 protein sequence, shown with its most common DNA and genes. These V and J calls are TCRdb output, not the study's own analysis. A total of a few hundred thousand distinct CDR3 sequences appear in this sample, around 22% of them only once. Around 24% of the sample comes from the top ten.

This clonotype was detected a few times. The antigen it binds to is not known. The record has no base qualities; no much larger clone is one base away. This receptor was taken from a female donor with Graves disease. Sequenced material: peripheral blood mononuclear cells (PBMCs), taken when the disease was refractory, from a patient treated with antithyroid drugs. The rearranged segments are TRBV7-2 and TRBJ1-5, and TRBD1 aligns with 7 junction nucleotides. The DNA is TGTGCCAGCAGCCCCACAGGGGTTCGGAATCAGCCCCAGCATTTT. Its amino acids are CASSPTGVRNQPQHF.